This T cell receptor beta chain emerged from a study of early T cells in non-severe SARS-CoV-2 infection. Attachment of unique molecular identifiers to individual cDNA molecules was performed. Via MiXCR, TCRdb re-called the 5' RACE reads, giving one row per CDR3 protein. This sample yields roughly 57,000 distinct CDR3 sequences, of which less than 15% are seen a single time; about a tenth belongs to the top ten. Germline CDR1 and CDR2: SGHAT and FQNNGV. The CDR3 totals 15 residues. V lost 3 bases to trimming and J lost 3 bases; unmatched junction nucleotides: 5. The V gene is TRBV11-2, the J gene TRBJ2-1, with TRBD2 matching over 7 bases. This material consisted of whole blood, taken at baseline. This receptor was identified in an adult who was a healthcare worker with PCR-confirmed SARS-CoV-2 infection or an uninfected control (not recorded which). The CDR3 reads CASSFDGTNYNEQFF. Written as DNA, the CDR3 is TGTGCCAGCAGCTTCGACGGGACTAACTACAATGAGCAGTTCTTC.